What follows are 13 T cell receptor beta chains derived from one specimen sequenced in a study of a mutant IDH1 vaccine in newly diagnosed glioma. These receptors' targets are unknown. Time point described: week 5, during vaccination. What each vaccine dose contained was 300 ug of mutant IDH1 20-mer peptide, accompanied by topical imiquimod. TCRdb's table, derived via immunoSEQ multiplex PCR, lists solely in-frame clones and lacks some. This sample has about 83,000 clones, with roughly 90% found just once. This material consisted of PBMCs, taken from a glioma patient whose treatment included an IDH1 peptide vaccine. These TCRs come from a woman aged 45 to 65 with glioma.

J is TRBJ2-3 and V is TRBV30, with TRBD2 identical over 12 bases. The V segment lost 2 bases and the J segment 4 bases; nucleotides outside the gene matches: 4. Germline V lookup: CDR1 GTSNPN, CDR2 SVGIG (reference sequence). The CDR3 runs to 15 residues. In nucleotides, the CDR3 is TGTGCCTGGAGTTCCGGACTAGCGGGGTCAGATACGCAGTATTTT. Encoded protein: CAWSSGLAGSDTQYF. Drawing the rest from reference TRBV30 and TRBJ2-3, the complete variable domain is SQTIHQWPATLVQPVGSPLSLECTVEGTSNPNLYWYRQAAGRGLQLLFYSVGIGQISSEVPQNLSASRPQDRQFILSSKKLLLSDSGFYLCAWSSGLAGSDTQYFGPGTRLTVL.

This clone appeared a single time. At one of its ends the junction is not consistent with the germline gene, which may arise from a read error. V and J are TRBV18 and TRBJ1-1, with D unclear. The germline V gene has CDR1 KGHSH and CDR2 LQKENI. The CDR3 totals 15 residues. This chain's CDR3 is CASSTPLGKNTEAFF. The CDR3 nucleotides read TGTGCCAGCTCAACACCATTGGGGAAGAACACTGAAGCTTTCTTT. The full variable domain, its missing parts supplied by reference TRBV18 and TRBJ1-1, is NAGVMQNPRHLVRRRGQEARLRCSPMKGHSHVYWYRQLPEEGLKFMVYLQKENIIDESGMPKERFSAEFPKEGPSILRIQQVVRGDSAAYFCASSTPLGKNTEAFFGQGTRLTVV.

The CDR3 sequence: CASSKDQGATDTQYF. The CDR3 DNA follows: TGTGCCAGCAGCAAGGATCAGGGGGCAACAGATACGCAGTATTTT. V is TRBV21-1 and J is TRBJ2-3; the table's D call of TRBD1 was not tested on the DNA. TRBV21-1 represents a pseudogene. The CDR3 is 15 residues long.

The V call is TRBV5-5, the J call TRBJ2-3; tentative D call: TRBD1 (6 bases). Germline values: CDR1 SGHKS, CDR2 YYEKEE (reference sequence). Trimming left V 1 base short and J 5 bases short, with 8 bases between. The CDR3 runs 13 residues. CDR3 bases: TGTGCCAGCAGCTTGTCGACAGGAGATACGCAGTATTTT. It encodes CASSLSTGDTQYF.

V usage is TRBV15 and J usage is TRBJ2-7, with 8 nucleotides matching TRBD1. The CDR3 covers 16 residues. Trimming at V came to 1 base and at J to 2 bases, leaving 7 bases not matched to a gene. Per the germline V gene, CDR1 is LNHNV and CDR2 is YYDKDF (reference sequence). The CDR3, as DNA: TGTGCCACCAGCAGAGGCCATGGGACAGGAACCTACGAGCAGTACTTC. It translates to CATSRGHGTGTYEQYF.

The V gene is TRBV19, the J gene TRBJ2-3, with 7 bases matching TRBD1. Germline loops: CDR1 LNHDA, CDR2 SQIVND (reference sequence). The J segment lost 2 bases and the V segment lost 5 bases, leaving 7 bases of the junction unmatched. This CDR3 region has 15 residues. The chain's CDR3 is CASSVQGWDTDTQYF. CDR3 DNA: TGTGCCAGTAGTGTACAGGGGTGGGACACAGATACGCAGTATTTT.

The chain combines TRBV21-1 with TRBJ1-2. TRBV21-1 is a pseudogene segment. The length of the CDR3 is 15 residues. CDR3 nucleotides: TGTGCCAGCAGCAAAGCGGCAGCCTGGGGCTATGGCTACACCTTC. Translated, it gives CASSKAAAWGYGYTF.

DNA of the CDR3: TGTGCCAGCAGCACCAGACATGGAGCGAACTACCAAGAGACCCAGTACTTC. As protein: CASSTRHGANYQETQYF. The rearrangement uses TRBV5-6 and TRBJ2-5; no clear D gene. Germline CDR1 and CDR2: SGHDT and YYEEEE. The CDR3 length is 17 residues. V was clipped by 4 bases and J by 0 bases, with 19 bases between them.

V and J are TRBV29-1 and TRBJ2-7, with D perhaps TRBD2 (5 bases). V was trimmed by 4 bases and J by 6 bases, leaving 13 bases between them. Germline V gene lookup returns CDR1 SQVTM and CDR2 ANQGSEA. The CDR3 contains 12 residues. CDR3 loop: CSVGPTGIEQYF. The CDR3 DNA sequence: TGCAGCGTTGGACCAACCGGGATCGAGCAGTACTTC.

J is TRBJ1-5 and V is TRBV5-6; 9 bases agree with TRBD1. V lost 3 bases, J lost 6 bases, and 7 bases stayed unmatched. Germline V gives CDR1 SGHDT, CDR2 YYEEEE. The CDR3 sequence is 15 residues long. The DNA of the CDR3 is TGTGCCAGCAGCTACCGGGACAGGGTCGCTCAGCCCCAGCATTTT. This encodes CASSYRDRVAQPQHF.

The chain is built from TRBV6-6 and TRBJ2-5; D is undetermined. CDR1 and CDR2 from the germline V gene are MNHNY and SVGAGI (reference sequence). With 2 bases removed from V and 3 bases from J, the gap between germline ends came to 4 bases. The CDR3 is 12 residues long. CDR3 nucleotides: TGTGCCAGCAGTTACGGCGAAGAGACCCAGTACTTC. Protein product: CASSYGEETQYF.

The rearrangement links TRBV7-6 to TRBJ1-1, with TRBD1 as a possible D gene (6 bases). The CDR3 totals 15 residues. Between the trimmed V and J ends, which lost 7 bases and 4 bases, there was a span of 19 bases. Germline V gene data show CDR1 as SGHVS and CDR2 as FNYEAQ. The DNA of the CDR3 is TGTGCCAGCACCATGGACAGCAGAGGGGCCACTGAAGCTTTCTTT. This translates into CASTMDSRGATEAFF.

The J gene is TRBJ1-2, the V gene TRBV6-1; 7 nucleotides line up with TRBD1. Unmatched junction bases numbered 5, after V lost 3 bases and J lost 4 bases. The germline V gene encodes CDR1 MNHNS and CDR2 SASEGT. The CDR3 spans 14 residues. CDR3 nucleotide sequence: TGTGCCAGCAGTGATGACAGGGTGCCCTATGGCTACACCTTC. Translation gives CASSDDRVPYGYTF.